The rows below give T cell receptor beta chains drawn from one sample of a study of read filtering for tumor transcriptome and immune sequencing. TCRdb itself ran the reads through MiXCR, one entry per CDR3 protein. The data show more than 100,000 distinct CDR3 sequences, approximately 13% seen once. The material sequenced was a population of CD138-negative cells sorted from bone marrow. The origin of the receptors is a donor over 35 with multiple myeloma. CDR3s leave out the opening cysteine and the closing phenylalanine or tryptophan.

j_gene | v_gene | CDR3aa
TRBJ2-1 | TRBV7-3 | ASSLSSISYNEQF
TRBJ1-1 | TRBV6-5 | ASSYSPLPGPEAF
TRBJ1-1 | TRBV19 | ASSNGVLGNTEAF
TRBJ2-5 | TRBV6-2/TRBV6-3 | ASSYRQIQETQY
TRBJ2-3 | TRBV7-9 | ASSPREYTDTQY
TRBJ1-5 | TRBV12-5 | ASGLAGNQPQH
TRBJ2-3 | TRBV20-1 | SVLRAADTQY
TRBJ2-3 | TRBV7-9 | ASSLAGGHTDTQY
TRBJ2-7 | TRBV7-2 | ASSLKAGGSYEQY
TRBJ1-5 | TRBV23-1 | ASSQSPGNQPQH
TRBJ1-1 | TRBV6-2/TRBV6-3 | ASSYPAGEDTEAF
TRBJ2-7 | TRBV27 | ASSRRDSSYEQY
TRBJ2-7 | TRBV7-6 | ASSLGTGGTYEQY
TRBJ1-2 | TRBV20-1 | SARDPGNYGYT